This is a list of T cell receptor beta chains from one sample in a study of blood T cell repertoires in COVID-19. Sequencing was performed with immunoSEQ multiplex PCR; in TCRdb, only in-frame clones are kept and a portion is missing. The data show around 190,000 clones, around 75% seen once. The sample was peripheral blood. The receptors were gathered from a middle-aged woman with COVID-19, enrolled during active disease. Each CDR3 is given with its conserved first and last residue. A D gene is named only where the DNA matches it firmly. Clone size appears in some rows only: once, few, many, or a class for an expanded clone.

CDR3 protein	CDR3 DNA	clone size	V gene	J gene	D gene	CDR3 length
CASSTGLAREQYF	TGTGCCAGCAGCACCGGCCTAGCGCGCGAGCAGTACTTC	-	TRBV3-1/TRBV3-2	TRBJ2-7	-	13
CASSLEGQGLNEQYF	TGTGCCAGCAGCCTTGAGGGACAGGGGTTGAACGAGCAGTACTTC	once	TRBV9	TRBJ2-7	TRBD1	15
CASALLAVGTVEQFF	TGTGCCAGCGCGTTACTAGCGGTGGGTACGGTTGAGCAGTTCTTC	-	TRBV27	TRBJ2-1	TRBD2	15
CASKDRANYGYTF	TGTGCCAGCAAAGACAGGGCTAACTATGGCTACACCTTC	-	TRBV25-1	TRBJ1-2	TRBD1	13
CASSITGGNQPQHF	TGTGCCAGTAGTATAACGGGGGGCAATCAGCCCCAGCATTTT	few	TRBV19	TRBJ1-5	-	14
CASSHPDRPHEQYF	TGTGCCAGCAGCCATCCCGACAGGCCCCACGAGCAGTACTTC	-	TRBV3-1/TRBV3-2	TRBJ2-7	-	14
CASSLDRGGLGELFF	TGTGCCAGCAGCTTAGATCGGGGGGGCCTTGGGGAGCTGTTTTTT	-	TRBV11-2	TRBJ2-2	TRBD2	15
CAISQGRRDEAFF	TGTGCCATCAGTCAGGGGCGTCGGGATGAAGCTTTCTTT	-	TRBV10-3	TRBJ1-1	-	13
CASSYYGVTGELFF	TGTGCCAGCAGTTACTACGGGGTCACCGGGGAGCTGTTTTTT	-	TRBV6-5	TRBJ2-2	-	14
CASRGSSTDTQYF	TGTGCCAGCAGGGGCAGTAGCACAGATACGCAGTATTTT	-	TRBV11-2	TRBJ2-3	-	13
CASSVLGDTEAFF	TGTGCCAGCAGCGTACTGGGAGACACTGAAGCTTTCTTT	-	TRBV9	TRBJ1-1	-	13
CASSLIGSYNEQFF	TGCGCCAGCAGCTTGATCGGTTCCTACAATGAGCAGTTCTTC	-	TRBV5-1	TRBJ2-1	-	14
CASSSGGRNYEQYF	TGCGCCAGCAGCTCGGGGGGGAGGAACTACGAGCAGTACTTC	-	TRBV5-1	TRBJ2-7	TRBD2	14
CASSSSGGNTEAFF	TGTGCCAGCTCGTCCAGCGGAGGGAACACTGAAGCTTTCTTT	many	TRBV18	TRBJ1-1	-	14
CASSEPTGGSLTDTQYF	TGTGCCAGCAGTGAACCGACGGGTGGGAGTCTAACAGATACGCAGTATTTT	-	TRBV6-1	TRBJ2-3	-	17
CASSLGGKGASYEQYF	TGTGCCAGCAGTTTAGGAGGGAAGGGAGCCTCCTACGAGCAGTACTTC	few	TRBV27	TRBJ2-7	-	16
CASSLLAGGPETQYF	TGTGCCAGCAGCTTACTAGCGGGGGGGCCGGAGACCCAGTACTTC	once	TRBV6-5	TRBJ2-5	TRBD2	15
CASSLLPQPQHF	TGTGCCAGCAGTCTTCTTCCTCAGCCCCAGCATTTT	-	TRBV12-3/TRBV12-4	TRBJ1-5	-	12
CASSLAGRGAYEQYF	TGCGCCAGCAGTCTGGCGGGCAGGGGCGCCTACGAGCAGTACTTC	-	TRBV5-1	TRBJ2-7	-	15
CASSSRLAGGPYEQYF	TGTGCCAGCAGCTCCCGACTAGCGGGAGGCCCCTACGAGCAGTACTTC	-	TRBV11-2	TRBJ2-7	TRBD2	16
CASSSRSGRSYEQYF	TGTGCCAGCAGTTCGCGTAGCGGGCGTTCCTACGAGCAGTACTTC	-	TRBV6-5	TRBJ2-7	TRBD2	15
CASILLAYGELFF	TGTGCCAGCATCCTACTAGCGTACGGGGAGCTGTTTTTT	-	TRBV7-9	TRBJ2-2	TRBD2	13
CASSGGGVDGYTF	TGTGCCAGCAGTGGGGGGGGTGTTGATGGCTACACCTTC	-	TRBV2	TRBJ1-2	-	13
CASSLFSGIVQPQHF	TGTGCCAGCAGTTTATTTTCAGGCATCGTTCAGCCCCAGCATTTT	medium-sized	TRBV27	TRBJ1-5	-	15
CASSRGGSSNEQFF	TGTGCCAGCAGCCGGGGCGGGAGTTCCAATGAGCAGTTCTTC	many	TRBV4-2	TRBJ2-1	TRBD2	14
CASSQDSGLGGYTF	TGCGCCAGCAGCCAAGACTCGGGACTTGGTGGCTACACCTTC	-	TRBV4-3	TRBJ1-2	-	14
CASSPLGSGEGLSTDTQYF	TGTGCCAGCAGCCCCCTCGGGAGCGGGGAAGGACTTAGCACAGATACGCAGTATTTT	-	TRBV7-3	TRBJ2-3	TRBD2	19